Many counts were recorded for the clone carrying this TCR beta chain. Antigen specificity is unknown. This record belongs to a study of T cell repertoires in cytomegalovirus infection. Across the study: It was recently identified HLA-C-restricted and well-studied HLA-B-restricted CMV epitopes that the study used. Indications of both CMV infection and matching HLA type were provided by public TCR beta signatures. Whole-study findings and limits: Ex vivo responses were dominated by HLA-C-restricted CMV-specific TCR beta clonotypes. There were carriers of CMV plus the relevant HLA, and cumulative public TCR beta family frequency identified them.

CDR1 and CDR2 from the germline V gene are SGHTA and FQGNSA. This CDR3 region has 14 residues. V lost 1 base, J lost 0 bases, and 5 bases lay in between. TCRdb re-analysed the reads in MiXCR, keeping a single row per CDR3 protein. There are 75,000 to 95,000 distinct CDR3 sequences in the sample; approximately 46% occur only once, and 80% to 95% lies in the top ten. Material: CD8+ T cells from cultured PBMCs, obtained from culture after CMV antigen stimulation. This clonotype was sampled from a human donor in good health (CMV status not recorded). Some clones in this sample may be carry-over from other donors' samples. V usage is TRBV7-2 and J usage is TRBJ2-3; the D is unclear. CDR3 coding DNA: TGTGCCAGCAGCTTAGGGTTTAGCACAGATACGCAGTATTTT. It yields the protein CASSLGFSTDTQYF.